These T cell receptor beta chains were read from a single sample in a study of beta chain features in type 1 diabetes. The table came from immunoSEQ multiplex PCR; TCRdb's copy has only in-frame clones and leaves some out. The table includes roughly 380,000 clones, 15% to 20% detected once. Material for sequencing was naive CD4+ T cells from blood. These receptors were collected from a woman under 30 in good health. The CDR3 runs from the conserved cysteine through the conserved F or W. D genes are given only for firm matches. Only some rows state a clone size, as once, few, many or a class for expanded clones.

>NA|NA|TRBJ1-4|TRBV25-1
TGTGCCAGCAGTGCCCCGTCCGAGGATAGAGAAAAACTGTTTTTT
CASSAPSEDREKLFF
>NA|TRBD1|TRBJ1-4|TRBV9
TGTGCCAGCAGCGTCGGGACAGTCGATGAAAAACTGTTTTTT
CASSVGTVDEKLFF
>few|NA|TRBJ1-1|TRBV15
TGTGCCACCAGCAGAGTGGGAACAGGCCTGAACACTGAAGCTTTCTTT
CATSRVGTGLNTEAFF
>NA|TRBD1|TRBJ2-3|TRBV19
TGTGCCAGCTCATGGGGGACAGGGGAAGATACGCAGTATTTT
CASSWGTGEDTQYF
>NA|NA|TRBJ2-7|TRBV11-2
TGTGCCAGCAGCTTAGTCCTGCCAGGGGCCTACGAGCAGTACTTC
CASSLVLPGAYEQYF
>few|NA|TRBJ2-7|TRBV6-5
TGTGCCAGCAGGGATACAGGGATCATCTACGAGCAGTACTTC
CASRDTGIIYEQYF
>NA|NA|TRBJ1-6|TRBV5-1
TGCGCCAGCACCCGGGGAGAATCCCTTCAACCCCTCCACTTT
CASTRGESLQPLHF
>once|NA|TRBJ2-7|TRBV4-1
TGCGCCAGCAGCCAGGCAACCTCCTACGAGCAGTACTTC
CASSQATSYEQYF
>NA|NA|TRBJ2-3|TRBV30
TGTGCCTGGAGTCCCGGACTAACTAGCACAGATACGCAGTATTTT
CAWSPGLTSTDTQYF
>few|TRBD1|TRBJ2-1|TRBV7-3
TGTGCCAGCAGCTTAAGTCCCGGGACAGGGTCCCTTAATGAGCAGTTCTTC
CASSLSPGTGSLNEQFF
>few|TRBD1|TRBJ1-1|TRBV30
TGTGCCTACCAATTTCTGGACAGGGGAAACACTGAAGCTTTCTTT
CAYQFLDRGNTEAFF
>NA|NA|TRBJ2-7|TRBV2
TGTGCCAGCAGTGAAGAAGGGGTGGCCTACGAGCAGTACTTC
CASSEEGVAYEQYF
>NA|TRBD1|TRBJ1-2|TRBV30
TGTGCCTGGGACAGGGGAGTCAATGGCTACACCTTC
CAWDRGVNGYTF
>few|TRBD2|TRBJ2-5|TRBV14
TGTGCCAGCAGTCTCCTAGCGGGGGGCAACCAAGAGACCCAGTACTTC
CASSLLAGGNQETQYF
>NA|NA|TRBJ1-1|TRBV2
TGTGCCAGCATCGTAGCCACTGAAGCTTTCTTT
CASIVATEAFF
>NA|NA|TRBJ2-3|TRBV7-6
TGTGCCAGCAGCCGTAGCACAGATACGCAGTATTTT
CASSRSTDTQYF
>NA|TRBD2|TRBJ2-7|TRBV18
TGTGCCAGCTCACCACCGGGGGGGGGCTCCTACGAGCAGTACTTC
CASSPPGGGSYEQYF
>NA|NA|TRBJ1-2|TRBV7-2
TGTGCCAGCAGCTTAGCGCGACAAGACTATGGCTACACCTTC
CASSLARQDYGYTF
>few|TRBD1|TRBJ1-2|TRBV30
TGTGCCTGGAGAGTCCAGGGGGCGAGGAACTATGGCTACACCTTC
CAWRVQGARNYGYTF
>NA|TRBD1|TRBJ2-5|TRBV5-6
TGTGCCAGCAGCTTGATGGGGACAGGGACCCAAGAGACCCAGTACTTC
CASSLMGTGTQETQYF
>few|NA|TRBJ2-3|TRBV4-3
TGCGCCAGCAGCCAGGCTGGAGAGGCAGATACGCAGTATTTT
CASSQAGEADTQYF
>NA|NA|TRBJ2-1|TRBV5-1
TGCGCCAGCAGCTTGGGGAGGGAAGGAAATGAGCAGTTCTTC
CASSLGREGNEQFF
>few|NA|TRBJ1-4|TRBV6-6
TGTGCCAGCAGCGCCGGGTCCCCTAATGAAAAACTGTTTTTT
CASSAGSPNEKLFF